Presented here are 29 T cell receptor beta chains from one specimen sequenced in a study of T-cell memory formation after mild COVID-19. One entry per CDR3 protein results from TCRdb running MiXCR on the 5' RACE reads. Of around 300,000 distinct CDR3 sequences in the sample, around 13% were seen once. The source material was PBMCs or a T cell subset sorted from them (not recorded which). The source is a man between 18 and 29 years old who had mild COVID-19 (a few samples of this study predate the infection). Cell type and time point are not known.

Points on this clonotype: The junction shows a germline mismatch at one end, possibly a read error. This sequence joins TRBV3-1 and TRBJ2-5, with 13 nucleotides matching TRBD2. This CDR3 region has 16 residues. Germline assignment: CDR1 LGHDT and CDR2 YNNKEL (reference sequence). CDR3 coding DNA: TGTGACAGCAGCCAAGAGACTAGCGGGGGGCAAGAGACCCAGTACTTC. This sequence encodes CDSSQETSGGQETQYF.

J is TRBJ1-1 and V is TRBV20-1, with D possibly matching TRBD1 (5 bases). Germline assignment: CDR1 DFQATT and CDR2 SNEGSKA (reference sequence). The CDR3 length is 14 residues. Between the trimmed V and J ends, which lost 3 bases and 7 bases, there was a span of 18 bases. DNA for the CDR3: TGCAGTGCTAGTGGGGGAAGGGAGGATGGTGAAGCTTTCTTT. Residues: CSASGGREDGEAFF.

This clonotype showed up just a few times. CDR3 nucleotides: TGTGCCAGCAGCCGAGGGCGGAGCTCCTACAATGAGCAGTTCTTC. Protein product: CASSRGRSSYNEQFF. This chain uses TRBV6-2 or TRBV6-3 with TRBJ2-1, with TRBD2 as a possible D gene (5 bases). Trimming took 6 bases from V and 0 from J, leaving 12 bases between them. CDR1 and CDR2 (germline): MNHEY, SVGEGT. The length of the CDR3 is 15 residues.

A few counts support this clonotype. The rearrangement links TRBV6-2 or TRBV6-3 to TRBJ2-3; D gene uncertain. The CDR3 is made up of 13 amino acids. V was trimmed by 10 bases and J by 1 base, leaving 12 bases between them. Germline V gene lookup returns CDR1 MNHEY and CDR2 SVGEGT. CDR3 DNA: TGTGCCACCATCAGGAGAGGCACAGATACGCAGTATTTT. It codes for CATIRRGTDTQYF.

This clonotype showed up many times. The chain uses TRBV6-1 and TRBJ2-1, with 8 bases aligning to TRBD2. The CDR3 totals 14 residues. Per the germline V gene, CDR1 is MNHNS and CDR2 is SASEGT. The V and J ends lost 8 bases and 2 bases, in that order; junction bases with no gene match: 5. CDR3 coding DNA: TGTGCCAGCGAAAGCGGGGGAACCTACAATGAGCAGTTCTTC. It encodes CASESGGTYNEQFF.

In its sample, this clonotype was seen a few times. This chain uses TRBV20-1 with TRBJ1-2; 9 positions agree with TRBD1. There are 13 residues in the CDR3. Trimming cost V 3 bases and J 10 bases; bases outside gene matches: 9. Germline assignment: CDR1 DFQATT and CDR2 SNEGSKA (reference sequence). CDR3 sequence: CSARTGTGRFYTF. In nucleotides, the CDR3 is TGCAGTGCTAGGACCGGGACAGGGCGTTTCTACACCTTC.

The chain recombines TRBV5-6 with TRBJ2-3; 8 bases are shared with TRBD2. This CDR3 has 18 residues. CDR1 is SGHDT and CDR2 is YYEEEE in the germline V gene. V lost 0 bases, J lost 0 bases, and 9 bases stayed unmatched. DNA for the CDR3: TGTGCCAGCAGCTTGGTCCTTAGCGGGGCGACTAGCACAGATACGCAGTATTTT. As protein: CASSLVLSGATSTDTQYF.

The chain carries TRBV18 and TRBJ2-7; D unclear. Trimming took off 5 bases at V and 7 bases at J, with 15 bases between the two ends. Germline V lookup: CDR1 KGHSH, CDR2 LQKENI. This CDR3 has 13 residues. CDR3 nucleotides: TGTGCCAGCTCAGAAACCGCACTCGTTGAGCAGTACGTC. Residues: CASSETALVEQYV.

This clonotype was detected only a few times. The chain combines TRBV11-2 with TRBJ2-5; D not resolved. V was clipped by 3 bases and J by 4 bases, with 6 bases between them. The CDR3 extends over 12 amino acids. Germline V gene sequence: CDR1 SGHAT, CDR2 FQNNGV. Written as DNA, the CDR3 is TGTGCCAGCAGCTTCCCGCGAGAGACCCAGTACTTC. Translated: CASSFPRETQYF. The entire variable domain, with the rest obtained from reference TRBV11-2 and TRBJ2-5, is as follows: EAGVAQSPRYKIIEKRQSVAFWCNPISGHATLYWYQQILGQGPKLLIQFQNNGVVDDSQLPKDRFSAERLKGVDSTLKIQPAKLEDSAVYLCASSFPRETQYFGPGTRLLVL.

This clonotype was detected a few times. The V and J genes are TRBV6-6 and TRBJ1-5; D possibly corresponds to TRBD1 (6 bases). The CDR3 has 12 residues. CDR1 MNHNY and CDR2 SVGAGI come from the germline V gene (reference sequence). V was trimmed by 7 bases and J by 7 bases, leaving 11 bases between them. The CDR3 reads CASKGGYQPQHF. The CDR3 DNA reads TGTGCCAGCAAAGGGGGGTACCAGCCCCAGCATTTT.

This clonotype was detected ten times or more. CDR3 coding DNA: TGTGCCAGCAGCTTGTTTAGCGGGGGGGTCGGGGAGCTGTTTTTT. Translating it yields CASSLFSGGVGELFF. This rearrangement joins TRBV7-2 to TRBJ2-2; 11 bases fit TRBD2. The junction had 4 bases not matched to a gene; V was cut back by 3 bases and J by 7 bases. This CDR3 region has 15 residues. Germline lookup yields CDR1 SGHTA and CDR2 FQGNSA.

This clonotype was detected only a few times. The chain uses TRBV12-3 or TRBV12-4 and TRBJ2-7; TRBD2 matches at 11 bases. This CDR3 comprises 14 residues. V dropped 7 bases and J dropped 0; count of bases not matched to a gene: 2. This chain's CDR3 is CASTTSGGSYEQYF. The CDR3 nucleotides are TGTGCCAGCACCACTAGCGGGGGCTCCTACGAGCAGTACTTC.

The chain links TRBV11-2 to TRBJ1-1; D not resolved. CDR3 length equals 13 residues. Trimming took off 7 bases at V and 1 base at J, with 10 bases between the two ends. CDR1 and CDR2 from the germline V gene are SGHAT and FQNNGV. CDR3 loop: CASNKRENTEAFF. The CDR3 nucleotides read TGTGCCAGCAACAAACGAGAGAACACTGAAGCTTTCTTT.

This clonotype was seen a handful of times. The chain uses TRBV21-1 and TRBJ2-7. TRBV21-1 is deemed a pseudogene. This CDR3 contains 18 residues. CDR3 loop: CASSKHQGYERWLYEQYV. CDR3 DNA: TGTGCCAGCAGCAAACATCAAGGCTACGAGCGTTGGCTCTACGAGCAGTACGTC.

This clonotype was recorded many times. The chain links TRBV3-1 to TRBJ2-2, with 11 bases matching TRBD2. CDR3 length: 16 amino acids. The ends lost 5 bases at V and 6 bases at J; junction bases unmatched: 8. Germline V gene lookup returns CDR1 LGHDT and CDR2 YNNKEL (reference sequence). CDR3 region: CASSSRPGLAAGELFF. As DNA, the CDR3 is TGTGCCAGCAGCAGTCGCCCGGGACTAGCGGCCGGGGAGCTGTTTTTT.

A few counts support this clonotype. The chain employs TRBV27 and TRBJ2-7, with a weak D call TRBD2 (6 bases). The CDR3 contains 11 residues. Germline values: CDR1 MNHEY, CDR2 SMNVEV (reference sequence). The germline V and J ends were trimmed by 6 bases and 5 bases, with 8 bases remaining between them. The CDR3 bases are TGTGCCAGCAGGGGACTGGACGAGCAGTACGTC. As protein: CASRGLDEQYV.

The V call is TRBV7-9, the J call TRBJ1-1; 8 nucleotides match TRBD1. Germline CDR1 reads SEHNR; CDR2 reads FQNEAQ (reference sequence). V shed 5 bases, J shed 1 base, and the junction held 3 bases outside the gene matches. The CDR3 contains 14 residues. In DNA form, the CDR3 reads TGTGCCAGCAGCGTAACAGGGGGGAACACTGAAGCTTTCTTT. Its protein product is CASSVTGGNTEAFF.

The chain links TRBV4-3 to TRBJ1-2, with D unclear. Germline CDR1 reads LGHNA; CDR2 reads YSLEER. CDR3 length: 15 amino acids. V was pared by 0 bases and J by 3 bases, with 11 bases between. In nucleotides, the CDR3 is TGCGCCAGCAGCCAAGACCGGGGTTGGGACTATGGCTACACCTTC. The encoded protein is CASSQDRGWDYGYTF.

This clonotype was picked up a small number of times. The chain joins TRBV7-2 to TRBJ2-3, with 13 bases aligning to TRBD2. Germline V CDR1 and CDR2: SGHTA, FQGNSA. V shed 5 bases and J 6 bases; nucleotides not matched to a gene: 5. The CDR3 has 15 amino acids. CDR3 coding DNA: TGTGCCAGCAGCCGTGGGACTAGCGGGGCGGATACGCAGTATTTT. It encodes CASSRGTSGADTQYF.

In its sample, this clonotype was seen a few times. The rearrangement joins TRBV29-1 to TRBJ2-1, with no clear D. With 4 bases removed from V and 10 bases from J, the gap between germline ends came to 17 bases. This CDR3 region has 13 residues. In germline, CDR1 is SQVTM, CDR2 ANQGSEA. Here the CDR3 reads CSVVTYVEAEQFF. CDR3 DNA: TGCAGCGTTGTAACTTACGTCGAGGCGGAGCAGTTCTTC.

The chain carries TRBV7-2 and TRBJ2-3; TRBD2 matches at 13 bases. Germline V gene data show CDR1 as SGHTA and CDR2 as FQGNSA. J gave up 2 bases and V 5 bases, and 10 bases lay outside the gene matches. This CDR3 spans 18 amino acids. DNA of the CDR3: TGTGCCAGCAGCCGGGGGGGGACTAGCGGGGTCCTCACAGATACGCAGTATTTT. Translating gives CASSRGGTSGVLTDTQYF.

This chain uses TRBV6-2 or TRBV6-3 with TRBJ2-1, with TRBD2 matching 8 bases. With V trimmed by 11 bases and J by 10 bases, 4 bases remained unmatched. Germline CDR1 reads MNHEY; CDR2 reads SVGEGT. The CDR3 covers 10 residues. The CDR3 reads CASRGGEQFF. In DNA form, the CDR3 reads TGTGCCTCCCGGGGGGGGGAGCAGTTCTTC.

This clonotype turned up a few times. The gene calls are TRBV15 and TRBJ2-3; no firm D call. Germline V gene sequence: CDR1 LNHNV, CDR2 YYDKDF (reference sequence). The CDR3 has 15 residues. Trimming shortened V by 3 bases and J by 5 bases, and 15 bases separated the two germline ends. CDR3 in amino acids: CATSSHDRRLDTQYF. Written as DNA, the CDR3 is TGTGCCACCAGCAGTCATGACCGACGTCTAGATACGCAGTATTTT.

This clonotype was recorded a few times. The V and J genes are TRBV6-1 and TRBJ2-7, with D tentatively TRBD1 (5 bases). Germline V gives CDR1 MNHNS, CDR2 SASEGT. This CDR3 contains 14 residues. Deletions cut 7 bases from V and 5 bases from J, with 18 bases between. Written as DNA, the CDR3 is TGTGCCAGCACCGAGCCCAGGGTGGGCAACGAGCAGTACTTC. Its translation is CASTEPRVGNEQYF.

The chain recombines TRBV24-1 with TRBJ2-3; a possible D gene is TRBD1 (6 bases). Germline values: CDR1 KGHDR, CDR2 SFDVKD. CDR3 length: 17 residues. V dropped 0 bases and J dropped 4 bases, with 16 bases sitting between them. The CDR3 nucleotides are TGTGCCACCAGTGATTTGCAAGACGACAGGCGCGCAGATACGCAGTATTTT. It specifies CATSDLQDDRRADTQYF.

The chain carries TRBV20-1 and TRBJ2-5; D perhaps matches TRBD2 (6 bases). In germline, CDR1 is DFQATT, CDR2 SNEGSKA (reference sequence). The V gene lost 6 bases and the J gene lost 0 bases, with 11 bases spanning the gap. This CDR3 has 13 amino acids. As DNA, the CDR3 is TGCAGTGCCCCCCGGGAGTACCAAGAGACCCAGTACTTC. Protein: CSAPREYQETQYF.

This chain uses TRBV11-2 with TRBJ2-1; the match to TRBD2 covers 11 bases. The CDR3 runs 16 residues. The germline V gene encodes CDR1 SGHAT and CDR2 FQNNGV. The ends lost 3 bases at V and 4 bases at J; junction bases unmatched: 5. CDR3 amino acids: CASSFASGGRYNEQFF. The CDR3 DNA reads TGTGCCAGCAGCTTCGCTAGCGGGGGGAGGTACAATGAGCAGTTCTTC.

The V gene is TRBV5-1, the J gene TRBJ1-4, with 10 bases that match TRBD1. The CDR3 has 14 amino acids. Germline CDR1 SGHRS, CDR2 YFSETQ. V was pared by 7 bases and J by 7 bases, with 7 bases of the junction left unmatched. The CDR3 DNA follows: TGCGCCAGCCGTTCCGGGACAGGGGTTGAAAAACTGTTTTTT. This translates into CASRSGTGVEKLFF.

The rearrangement joins TRBV4-3 to TRBJ2-3; 9 bases are shared with TRBD2. CDR1 is LGHNA and CDR2 is YSLEER in the germline V gene. Trimming removed 0 bases from V and 6 bases from J; junction bases left unmatched: 4. The length of the CDR3 is 15 residues. The CDR3 DNA reads TGCGCCAGCAGCCAAGAAGCTAGCGGGGCGGATACGCAGTATTTT. It specifies CASSQEASGADTQYF.